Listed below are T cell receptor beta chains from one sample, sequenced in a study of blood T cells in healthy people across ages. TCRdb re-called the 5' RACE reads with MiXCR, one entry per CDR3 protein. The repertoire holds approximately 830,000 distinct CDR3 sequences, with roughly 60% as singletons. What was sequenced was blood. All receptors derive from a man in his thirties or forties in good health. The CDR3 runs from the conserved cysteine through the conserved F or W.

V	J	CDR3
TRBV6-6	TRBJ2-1	CASREPGLTTKQFF
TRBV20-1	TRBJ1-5	CSAEVPNSNQPQHF
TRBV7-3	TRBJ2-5	CASSLRSGGMETQYF
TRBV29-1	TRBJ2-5	CSVASGQDMLQETQYF
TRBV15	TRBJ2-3	CATSPGLPGGDDTQYF
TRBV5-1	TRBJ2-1	CASSLAENYNEQFF
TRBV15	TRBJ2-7	CATSRTGLYEQYF
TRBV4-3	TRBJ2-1	CASSQEGAEYNEQFF
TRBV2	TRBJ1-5	CASSEADVRGSNQPQHF
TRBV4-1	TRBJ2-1	CASRRWDRGFGNEQFF
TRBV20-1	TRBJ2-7	CSAHQPGQGPYEQYF
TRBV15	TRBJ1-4	CATSFERFNEKLFF
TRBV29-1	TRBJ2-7	CSVEADRYEQYF
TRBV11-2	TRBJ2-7	CASSLGDGYEQYF
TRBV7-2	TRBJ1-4	CASSRDGANEKLFF
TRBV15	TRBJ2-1	CATRSGLESHNEQFF
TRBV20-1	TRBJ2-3	CSATLGQDPTDTQYF
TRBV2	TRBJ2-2	CASSDRVASGGPNTGELFF
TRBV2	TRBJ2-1	CASTARTGVYNEQFF
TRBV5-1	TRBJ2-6	CASSLRGPEPYRPGANVLTF
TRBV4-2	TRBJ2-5	CASSQDRNRVTETQYF
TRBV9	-	CASSVGAGGAETQYF
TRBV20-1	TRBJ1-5	CSARDGRSNQPQHF
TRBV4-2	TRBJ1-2	CASSQDLDRERGYTF
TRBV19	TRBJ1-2	CASSMDGHTAGYTF
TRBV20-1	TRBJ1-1	CSSNLNTEAFF
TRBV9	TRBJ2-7	CASSRGDTYDEQYF
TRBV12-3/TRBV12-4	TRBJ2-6	CASSHRQGLANVLTF
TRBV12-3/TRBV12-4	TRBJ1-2	CASSLALFGTDNYGYTF
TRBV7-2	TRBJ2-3	CASSHRAGGPGSDTQYF
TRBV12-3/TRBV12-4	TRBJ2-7	CASSSLLTVPSYEQYF
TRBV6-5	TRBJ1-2	CASSYGEGRSYTF
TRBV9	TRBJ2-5	CASSGSQSPYPQETQYF
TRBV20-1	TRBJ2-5	CSALRTDRPPGTQYF
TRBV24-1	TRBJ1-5	CATSETGGTFSNQPQHF
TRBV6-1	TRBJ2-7	CASHRVVASNEQYF
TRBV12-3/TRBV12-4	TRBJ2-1	CASSLWASGANEQFF
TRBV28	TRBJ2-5	CASRNPLATQETQYF
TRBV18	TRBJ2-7	CASSPGSDVSYEQYF
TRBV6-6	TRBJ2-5	CASTPGGPLETQYF
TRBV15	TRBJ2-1	CATSSDRYNEQFF
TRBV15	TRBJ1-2	CATSRDVGPDGYTF
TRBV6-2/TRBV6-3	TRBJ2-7	CASSRTGTVTYEQYF
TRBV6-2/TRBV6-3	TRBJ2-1	CASSYAGTGGYNEQFF
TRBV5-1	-	CASSDGTSPSETQYF
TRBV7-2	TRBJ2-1	CASSLARALLQNEQFF
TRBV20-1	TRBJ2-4	CSARGDRGDLAKNIQYF
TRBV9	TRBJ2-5	CASSVGGGALFRETQYF
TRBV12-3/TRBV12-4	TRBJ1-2	CASRQWQDLGSGYTF
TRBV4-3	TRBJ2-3	CASSPASGGGDTQYF
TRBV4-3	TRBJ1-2	CASSQEGTLGGYTF